The 28 T cell receptor beta chains given below trace back to one sample, sequenced in a study of blood T cell repertoires in COVID-19. The method was immunoSEQ multiplex PCR; TCRdb's version includes in-frame clones alone and lacks a portion of them. There are around 330,000 clones in the sample; roughly 90% occur only once, and over 4% lies in the top ten. The specimen sequenced was PBMCs or T cells enriched from blood (not recorded which). All receptors derive from a man in his sixties who had recovered from COVID-19.

This chain uses TRBV5-8 with TRBJ2-7; 10 bases are a match to TRBD1. The V segment lost 3 bases and the J segment 7 bases; nucleotides outside the gene matches: 10. Germline CDR1 reads SGHTS; CDR2 reads YDEGEE. This CDR3 region has 15 residues. The CDR3 region is CASSWDRGMSWEQYF. CDR3 bases: TGTGCCAGCAGCTGGGACAGGGGTATGTCCTGGGAGCAGTACTTC.

In this sample, this clone turned up once. CDR3 coding DNA: TGTGCCACCAGTGATTACGAGGTACCTGAAAAACTGTTTTTT. Its protein is CATSDYEVPEKLFF. V gene TRBV24-1 combines with J gene TRBJ1-4, with D unclear. Germline loops: CDR1 KGHDR, CDR2 SFDVKD. V lost 2 bases, J lost 7 bases, and 10 bases lay in between. The CDR3 is 14 amino acids.

Notes on this clone: It is unclear where the CDR3 begins or ends on the DNA, so no DNA is shown, and the CDR3 is as TCRdb lists it. The genes are TRBV5-1 and TRBJ1-2; TRBD1, the D gene given by the table, was not confirmed from the DNA. Germline V gene sequence: CDR1 SGHRS, CDR2 YFSETQ. The CDR3 spans 12 residues, counting both ends. The CDR3 sequence is CASSVGTGIETF.

The chain uses TRBV28 and TRBJ1-5; 10 bases agree with TRBD1. After removal of 4 bases from V and 6 bases from J, the junction contained 9 bases not matched to a gene. In germline, CDR1 is MDHEN, CDR2 SYDVKM. This CDR3 is built from 16 residues. The CDR3, as DNA: TGTGCCAGCAGTTCGGCGACAGGGGGCGCGGGTCAGCCCCAGCATTTT. It yields the protein CASSSATGGAGQPQHF. Looking up the rest from reference TRBV28 and TRBJ1-5 gives the full variable domain: DVKVTQSSRYLVKRTGEKVFLECVQDMDHENMFWYRQDPGLGLRLIYFSYDVKMKEKGDIPEGYSVSREKKERFSLILESASTNQTSMYLCASSSATGGAGQPQHFGDGTRLSIL.

This chain links TRBV5-4 with TRBJ1-1; TRBD1 is a possible D gene (5 bases). V gave up 5 bases and J gave up 0 bases, with 11 bases separating them. The germline V gene encodes CDR1 SGHNT and CDR2 YYREEE (reference sequence). CDR3 length equals 14 residues. In DNA, the CDR3 is TGTGCCAGCAGTACCGAAGGGGTGAACACTGAAGCTTTCTTT. The encoded protein is CASSTEGVNTEAFF.

The V gene is TRBV5-6, the J gene TRBJ2-4; D might be TRBD2 (5 bases). The CDR3 spans 14 residues. CDR1 and CDR2 (germline): SGHDT, YYEEEE. Trimming took off 2 bases at V and 1 base at J, with 7 bases between the two ends. CDR3 loop: CASSFGEAKNIQYF. For the CDR3, the DNA is TGTGCCAGCAGCTTTGGGGAGGCCAAAAACATTCAGTACTTC.

The rearrangement joins TRBV5-4 to TRBJ1-6; TRBD1 agrees at 7 bases. Germline CDR1 is SGHNT and CDR2 is YYREEE (reference sequence). CDR3 length: 16 residues. With V trimmed by 3 bases and J by 7 bases, 10 bases remained unmatched. The CDR3 DNA sequence: TGTGCCAGCAGCTGGGGGGCACAGGGGCGGAATTCACCCCTCCACTTT. Amino acid sequence: CASSWGAQGRNSPLHF.

This sequence joins TRBV7-3 and TRBJ2-3; D remains ambiguous. Germline CDR1 and CDR2: SGHTA and FQGTGA. This CDR3 spans 14 amino acids. V lost 1 base, J lost 4 bases, and 9 bases lay in between. CDR3 DNA: TGTGCCAGCAGCTTAATCTCTTCGGCAGATACGCAGTATTTT. Protein sequence: CASSLISSADTQYF.

This clone has only a few counts. The chain employs TRBV4-1 and TRBJ2-1, with D possibly matching TRBD1 (5 bases). V was trimmed by 1 base and J by 3 bases, leaving 13 bases between them. This CDR3 is 16 amino acids long. In germline, CDR1 is MGHRA, CDR2 YSYEKL. CDR3 residues: CASSQALRGNYNEQFF. The CDR3, as DNA: TGCGCCAGCAGCCAAGCATTAAGGGGCAACTACAATGAGCAGTTCTTC.

This clone has only one observation. CDR3 in DNA: TGTGCCAGCAGCGGATTAGCGGGAGTCGGGGAGCTGTTTTTT. Amino acids: CASSGLAGVGELFF. The J gene is TRBJ2-2, the V gene TRBV9; 9 bases align to TRBD2. This CDR3 comprises 14 residues. The V gene's germline CDR1 is SGDLS and CDR2 YYNGEE. V shed 3 bases and J 7 bases; nucleotides not matched to a gene: 4. Together with reference TRBV9 and TRBJ2-2, the CDR3 gives the full variable domain: DSGVTQTPKHLITATGQRVTLRCSPRSGDLSVYWYQQSLDQGLQFLIQYYNGEERAKGNILERFSAQQFPDLHSELNLSSLELGDSALYFCASSGLAGVGELFFGEGSRLTVL.

The gene calls are TRBV18 and TRBJ1-2; D is perhaps TRBD1 (5 bases). The length of the CDR3 is 15 residues. Trimming took 3 bases from V and 4 from J, leaving 15 bases between them. The germline CDR1 and CDR2 sequences are KGHSH and LQKENI. The CDR3 reads CASSPSGDSSYGYTF. The CDR3 DNA reads TGTGCCAGCTCACCGTCCGGCGACAGCTCCTATGGCTACACCTTC.

This clone was recorded only once. V gene TRBV6-1 combines with J gene TRBJ1-5; D uncertain. With 5 bases removed from V and 7 bases from J, the gap between germline ends came to 15 bases. Per the germline V gene, CDR1 is MNHNS and CDR2 is SASEGT. The CDR3 runs to 14 residues. The CDR3 loop reads CASSLTGLRQPQHF. The CDR3, as DNA: TGTGCCAGCAGTTTGACGGGTTTGAGGCAGCCCCAGCATTTT.

V is TRBV5-5 and J is TRBJ1-3; no definite D call. Trimming pared 5 bases from V and 2 bases from J, leaving 11 bases between. CDR1 and CDR2 (germline): SGHKS, YYEKEE (reference sequence). The CDR3 consists of 14 residues. DNA for the CDR3: TGTGCCAGCAGGGAGAACGGGGCTGGAAACACCATATATTTT. Translated, it gives CASRENGAGNTIYF.

J is TRBJ2-7 and V is TRBV30; 9 bases agree with TRBD1. J lost 13 bases, V lost 5 bases, and 12 bases had no gene match. Looked up from germline, CDR1 is GTSNPN and CDR2 is SVGIG (reference sequence). The CDR3 consists of 12 residues. CDR3 sequence (DNA): TGTGCCTGGCGGGACAGGGTGGGACCGGACTACTTC. It encodes CAWRDRVGPDYF.

The J gene is TRBJ2-2, the V gene TRBV7-9, with 8 bases fitting TRBD2. V dropped 5 bases and J dropped 6; count of bases not matched to a gene: 8. The CDR3 has 15 residues. Germline values: CDR1 SEHNR, CDR2 FQNEAQ (reference sequence). The CDR3 reads CASSDVGGAAGELFF. CDR3 DNA sequence: TGTGCCAGCAGCGACGTCGGGGGGGCAGCCGGGGAGCTGTTTTTT.

The CDR3: CASSPGLAGVTAYEQYF. DNA of the CDR3: TGTGCCAGCTCACCGGGACTAGCGGGAGTTACTGCCTACGAGCAGTACTTC. The V and J genes are TRBV18 and TRBJ2-7; 14 nucleotides align to TRBD2. Germline loops: CDR1 KGHSH, CDR2 LQKENI. The J segment lost 2 bases and the V segment lost 3 bases, leaving 6 bases of the junction unmatched. The CDR3 consists of 17 residues. Full variable domain (rest looked up from reference TRBV18 and TRBJ2-7): NAGVMQNPRHLVRRRGQEARLRCSPMKGHSHVYWYRQLPEEGLKFMVYLQKENIIDESGMPKERFSAEFPKEGPSILRIQQVVRGDSAAYFCASSPGLAGVTAYEQYFGPGTRLTVT.

In its sample, this clone was seen once. The chain couples TRBV18 to TRBJ2-5, with a weak D call TRBD1 (5 bases). The length of the CDR3 is 16 residues. V lost 1 base, J lost 2 bases, and 14 bases lay in between. The germline gives CDR1 KGHSH, CDR2 LQKENI. This CDR3 reads CASSPRPTGQQETQYF. As DNA, the CDR3 is TGTGCCAGCTCACCACGGCCCACAGGTCAGCAAGAGACCCAGTACTTC. The variable domain in full, completed from reference TRBV18 and TRBJ2-5, reads NAGVMQNPRHLVRRRGQEARLRCSPMKGHSHVYWYRQLPEEGLKFMVYLQKENIIDESGMPKERFSAEFPKEGPSILRIQQVVRGDSAAYFCASSPRPTGQQETQYFGPGTRLLVL.

The gene calls are TRBV6-2 or TRBV6-3 and TRBJ2-7; D may be TRBD1 (6 bases). CDR3 size: 12 residues. CDR1 MNHEY and CDR2 SVGEGT come from the germline V gene. V gave up 4 bases and J gave up 6 bases, with 10 bases separating them. CDR3 in DNA: TGTGCCAGCAGTTTCTCCAGGGGCGAGCAGTACTTC. As protein: CASSFSRGEQYF.

The chain links TRBV10-1 to TRBJ2-7; TRBD2 agrees at 8 bases. Germline CDR1 and CDR2: WNHNN and SYGVQD (reference sequence). The V gene end was trimmed by 0 bases and the J gene end by 3 bases; junction bases not matched to a gene: 4. The CDR3 has 15 amino acids. The CDR3 region has the DNA TGCGCCAGCAGTGAGTCGAGTCTAGCGGGCTACGAGCAGTACTTC. As protein: CASSESSLAGYEQYF.

This clone appeared once. The CDR3: CASSFSYGYTF. Written as DNA, the CDR3 is TGTGCCAGCAGCTTTTCGTATGGCTACACCTTC. The chain joins TRBV7-9 to TRBJ1-2; D uncertain. V lost 3 bases and J lost 5, with 4 bases in between. CDR1 is SEHNR and CDR2 is FQNEAQ in the germline V gene (reference sequence). The length of the CDR3 is 11 residues.

The chain has TRBV7-9 and TRBJ1-5; D is possibly TRBD1 (5 bases). The CDR3 sequence is 13 residues long. Germline V CDR1 and CDR2: SEHNR, FQNEAQ (reference sequence). The V end lost 5 bases, the J end lost 3 bases, and 8 bases lay between the germline ends. The CDR3 protein is CASSRGANQPQHF. CDR3 bases: TGTGCCAGCAGCCGCGGGGCCAATCAGCCCCAGCATTTT.

The V gene is TRBV4-2, the J gene TRBJ2-1; D is possibly TRBD2 (5 bases). Trimming took off 5 bases at V and 15 bases at J, with 29 bases between the two ends. The CDR3 sequence is 16 residues long. Germline CDR1 LGHNA, CDR2 YNFKEQ. CDR3 region: CASSLTEALGEQRRFF. Written as DNA, the CDR3 is TGTGCCAGCAGCTTAACCGAGGCCCTCGGGGAGCAGCGGCGGTTCTTC.

The sample holds one count of this clone. The rearrangement uses TRBV7-9 and TRBJ2-2, with TRBD2 as a possible D gene (5 bases). CDR1 is SEHNR and CDR2 is FQNEAQ in the germline V gene (reference sequence). Trimming left V 3 bases short and J 7 bases short, with 6 bases between. There are 12 residues in the CDR3. For the CDR3, the DNA is TGTGCCAGCAGCTTGGAGGTCGGGGAGCTGTTTTTT. Translation gives CASSLEVGELFF.

The chain employs TRBV2 and TRBJ2-1; D possibly corresponds to TRBD2 (6 bases). The CDR3 has 13 amino acids. Trimming stripped 8 bases from V and 3 bases from J, with 11 bases between. Germline V gene sequence: CDR1 SNHLY, CDR2 FYNNEI. The CDR3 bases are TGTGCCAGCTTTGGAGGGTTCTACAATGAGCAGTTCTTC. Translated: CASFGGFYNEQFF.

The V and J genes are TRBV18 and TRBJ2-2; 8 nucleotides match TRBD1. CDR3 length equals 16 residues. CDR1 and CDR2 from the germline V gene are KGHSH and LQKENI. The trim removed 3 bases at V and 0 bases at J, leaving 3 bases unmatched. CDR3 DNA sequence: TGTGCCAGCTCACCTCCGACAGGGGCGAACACCGGGGAGCTGTTTTTT. This encodes CASSPPTGANTGELFF. The complete variable domain, with remaining parts taken from reference TRBV18 and TRBJ2-2, reads NAGVMQNPRHLVRRRGQEARLRCSPMKGHSHVYWYRQLPEEGLKFMVYLQKENIIDESGMPKERFSAEFPKEGPSILRIQQVVRGDSAAYFCASSPPTGANTGELFFGEGSRLTVL.

The chain employs TRBV9 and TRBJ1-2; a weak D match, TRBD1 (6 bases). Germline assignment: CDR1 SGDLS and CDR2 YYNGEE. CDR3 size: 13 residues. The germline V and J ends were trimmed by 0 bases and 8 bases, with 11 bases remaining between them. CDR3 DNA: TGTGCCAGCAGCGTAGGGTTAAGGGGGGGCTACACCTTC. Protein: CASSVGLRGGYTF.

V usage is TRBV28 and J usage is TRBJ1-4; 8 bases agree with TRBD1. Germline lookup yields CDR1 MDHEN and CDR2 SYDVKM. V lost 3 bases to trimming and J lost 3 bases; unmatched junction nucleotides: 9. There are 17 residues in the CDR3. The CDR3 DNA reads as TGTGCCAGCAGTTTGCCACTCCAGGGGGCGTCTAATGAAAAACTGTTTTTT. Its protein is CASSLPLQGASNEKLFF.

V is TRBV5-1 and J is TRBJ2-1, with 13 bases fitting TRBD2. Germline V lookup: CDR1 SGHRS, CDR2 YFSETQ. The J segment lost 7 bases and the V segment lost 4 bases, leaving 11 bases of the junction unmatched. This CDR3 spans 17 amino acids. The CDR3 DNA reads TGCGCCAGCAGCCCCTCCCCTACTAGCGGGAGGGGGAATGAGCAGTTCTTC. It encodes CASSPSPTSGRGNEQFF. Based on the CDR3 plus reference TRBV5-1 and TRBJ2-1, the full variable domain is KAGVTQTPRYLIKTRGQQVTLSCSPISGHRSVSWYQQTPGQGLQFLFEYFSETQRNKGNFPGRFSGRQFSNSRSEMNVSTLELGDSALYLCASSPSPTSGRGNEQFFGPGTRLTVL.